These T cell receptor beta chains were read from a single sample in a study of Graves' ophthalmopathy and Graves' hyperthyroidism. TCRdb ran MiXCR on the multiplex PCR reads and lists one entry per CDR3 protein. The sample holds some 380,000 distinct CDR3 sequences, about 16% seen once. The material sequenced was peripheral blood. The receptors here all came from a young woman with stable Graves' hyperthyroidism. Each CDR3 is given without its conserved first and last residue. Size is stated for part of the rows, as once, few or many counts, or as a class when the clone is expanded.

clone_size | j_call | v_call | cdr3_aa
few | TRBJ1-2 | TRBV6-5 | ASSYAGQGRGGYT
many | TRBJ1-1 | TRBV20-1 | SARDRGTQAF
many | TRBJ2-7 | TRBV2 | ASKETVLYEQY
few | TRBJ2-3 | TRBV5-1 | ASSFYQGPTDTQY
many | TRBJ2-5 | TRBV4-2 | ASSQERGAGGETQY
. | TRBJ2-7 | TRBV3-1 | ASSRDRVPGEQY
many | TRBJ1-5 | TRBV10-1 | ASTPVVAGHSNQPQH
many | TRBJ1-1 | TRBV6-5 | ASSLVPPGANTEAF
many | TRBJ1-1 | TRBV4-2 | ASTRGAANTEAF
many | TRBJ2-7 | TRBV6-2/TRBV6-3 | ASSYSREDYEQY
many | TRBJ1-2 | TRBV11-1 | ASSFGGWNYGYT
. | . | TRBV6-1 | ATFSPGQGGYEQY
many | TRBJ1-6 | TRBV12-3/TRBV12-4 | ASSLSGGGNSPLH
many | TRBJ1-1 | TRBV6-1 | ASSAPGWATEAF
many | TRBJ2-7 | TRBV5-1 | ASSLQPGQGDEQY
many | TRBJ2-7 | TRBV12-3/TRBV12-4 | ARLTSGVSYEQY
many | TRBJ2-5 | TRBV18 | ASSRDSVIVQETQY
many | TRBJ2-5 | TRBV11-3 | ASSLGPSGGFEETQY
many | TRBJ2-7 | TRBV27 | ASSTSGGAFEQY
. | TRBJ1-1 | TRBV12-3/TRBV12-4 | ASRLTGPTEAF
many | TRBJ1-1 | TRBV12-3/TRBV12-4 | ASSLWGTPPTEAF
few | TRBJ1-1 | TRBV4-2 | ASSQEAQYTEAF
few | TRBJ2-7 | TRBV6-2/TRBV6-3 | ASSSLVEQY
many | TRBJ1-5 | TRBV12-3/TRBV12-4 | ASSSGTGLNQPQH
many | TRBJ1-2 | TRBV29-1 | SVGGGGYGYT
many | TRBJ1-1 | TRBV11-2 | ASSFAGRVTEAF
. | TRBJ1-5 | TRBV6-1 | ASSAGDNSNQPQH
. | TRBJ2-3 | TRBV12-3/TRBV12-4 | ASSFPPGGQGDTQY
. | TRBJ1-3 | TRBV7-9 | ASSPTGTQGNTIY